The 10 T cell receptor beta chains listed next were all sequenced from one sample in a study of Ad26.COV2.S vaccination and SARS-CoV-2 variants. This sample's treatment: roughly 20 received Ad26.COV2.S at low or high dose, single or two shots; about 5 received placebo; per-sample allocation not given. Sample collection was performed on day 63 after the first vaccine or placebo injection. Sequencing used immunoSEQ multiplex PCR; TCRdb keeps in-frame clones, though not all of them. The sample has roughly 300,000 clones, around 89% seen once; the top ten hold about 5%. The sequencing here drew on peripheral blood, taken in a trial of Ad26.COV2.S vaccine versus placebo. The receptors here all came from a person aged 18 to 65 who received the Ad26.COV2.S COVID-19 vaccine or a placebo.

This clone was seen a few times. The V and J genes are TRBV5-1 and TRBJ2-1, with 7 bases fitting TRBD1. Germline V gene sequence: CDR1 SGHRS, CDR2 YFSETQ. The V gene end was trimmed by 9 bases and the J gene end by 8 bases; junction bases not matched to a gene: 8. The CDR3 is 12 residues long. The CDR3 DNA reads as TGCGCCACCGGGGTACAGGGGTATGAGCAGTTCTTC. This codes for CATGVQGYEQFF.

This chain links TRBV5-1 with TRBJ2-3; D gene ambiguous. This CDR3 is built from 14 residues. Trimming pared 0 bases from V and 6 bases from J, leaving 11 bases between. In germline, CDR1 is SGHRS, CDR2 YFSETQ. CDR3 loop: CASSLEEIRDTQYF. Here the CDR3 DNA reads TGCGCCAGCAGCTTGGAGGAGATCCGTGATACGCAGTATTTT.

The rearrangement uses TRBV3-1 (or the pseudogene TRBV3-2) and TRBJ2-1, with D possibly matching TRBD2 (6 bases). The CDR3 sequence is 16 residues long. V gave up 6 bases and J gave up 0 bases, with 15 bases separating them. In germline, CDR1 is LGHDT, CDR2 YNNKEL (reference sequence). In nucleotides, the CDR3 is TGTGCCAGCAGTCCCGGGACTTTTAGCTCCTACAATGAGCAGTTCTTC. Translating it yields CASSPGTFSSYNEQFF.

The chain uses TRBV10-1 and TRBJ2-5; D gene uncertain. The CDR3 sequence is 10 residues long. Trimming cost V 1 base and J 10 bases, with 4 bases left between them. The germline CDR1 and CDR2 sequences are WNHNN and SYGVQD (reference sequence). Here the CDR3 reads CASSELVQYF. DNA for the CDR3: TGCGCCAGCAGTGAGTTAGTCCAGTACTTC.

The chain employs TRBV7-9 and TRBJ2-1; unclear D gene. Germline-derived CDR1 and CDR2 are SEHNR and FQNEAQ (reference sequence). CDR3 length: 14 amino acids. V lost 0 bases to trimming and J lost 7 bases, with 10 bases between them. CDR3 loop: CASSLAYLENEQFF. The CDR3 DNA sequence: TGTGCCAGCAGCTTAGCGTATCTCGAGAATGAGCAGTTCTTC. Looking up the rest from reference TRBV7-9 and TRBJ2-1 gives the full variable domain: DTGVSQNPRHKITKRGQNVTFRCDPISEHNRLYWYRQTLGQGPEFLTYFQNEAQLEKSRLLSDRFSAERPKGSFSTLEIQRTEQGDSAMYLCASSLAYLENEQFFGPGTRLTVL.

CDR3: CASSQGRDEQYF. In DNA, the CDR3 is TGTGCCAGCAGCCAAGGCCGCGACGAGCAGTACTTC. V and J are TRBV13 and TRBJ2-7; no definite D call. V lost 5 bases and J lost 5, with 10 bases in between. This CDR3 has 12 amino acids. Germline assignment: CDR1 PRHDT and CDR2 FYEKMQ (reference sequence).

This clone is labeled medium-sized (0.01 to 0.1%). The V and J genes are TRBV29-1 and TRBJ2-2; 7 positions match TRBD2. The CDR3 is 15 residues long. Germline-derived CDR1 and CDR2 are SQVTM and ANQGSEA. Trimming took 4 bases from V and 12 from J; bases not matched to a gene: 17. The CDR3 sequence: CSVAGGVNSEGKLFF. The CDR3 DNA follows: TGCAGCGTTGCGGGGGGTGTTAACTCCGAGGGGAAGCTGTTTTTT.

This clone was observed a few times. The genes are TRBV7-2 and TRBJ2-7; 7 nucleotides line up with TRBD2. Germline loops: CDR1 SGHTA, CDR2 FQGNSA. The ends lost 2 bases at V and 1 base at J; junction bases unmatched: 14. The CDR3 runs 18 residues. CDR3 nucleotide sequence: TGTGCCAGCAGCTTAAGGGTTAGGACGGGGGGAGAGTCCTACGAGCAGTACTTC. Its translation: CASSLRVRTGGESYEQYF.

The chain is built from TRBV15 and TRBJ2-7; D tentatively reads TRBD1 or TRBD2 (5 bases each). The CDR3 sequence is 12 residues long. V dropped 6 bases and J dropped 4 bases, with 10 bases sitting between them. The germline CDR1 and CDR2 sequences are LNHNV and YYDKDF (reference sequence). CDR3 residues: CATSGTEYEQYF. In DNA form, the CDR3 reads TGTGCCACCAGTGGGACGGAATACGAGCAGTACTTC.

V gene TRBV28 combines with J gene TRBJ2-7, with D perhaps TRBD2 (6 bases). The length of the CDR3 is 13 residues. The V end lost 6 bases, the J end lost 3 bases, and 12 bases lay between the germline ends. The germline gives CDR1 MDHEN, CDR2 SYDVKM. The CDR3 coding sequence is TGTGCCAGCAGCCTGGGACTTATCTACGAGCAGTACTTC. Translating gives CASSLGLIYEQYF.